Listed here are 24 T cell receptor beta chains from one sample, sequenced in a study of CD8+CD57+ T cells in acquired aplastic anemia. The use of genomic DNA as template underpinned the TCR beta VDJ and CDR3 profiling. From the reads, TCRdb called clonotypes with MiXCR, one entry per CDR3 protein. The data show 200,000 or so distinct CDR3 sequences, around three fifths seen once. Sequencing input: sorted CD4+, CD8+, or CD8+CD57+ T cells (not recorded which) from PBMCs. These receptors all come from a human donor with severe aplastic anemia or a healthy control (not recorded which).

The chain is built from TRBV7-3 and TRBJ2-7; D is perhaps TRBD2 (5 bases). The germline CDR1 and CDR2 sequences are SGHTA and FQGTGA. The V end was cut by 5 bases, the J end by 5 bases, with 13 bases between. This CDR3 contains 13 residues. CDR3 sequence: CASSHEGSDEQYF. In nucleotides, the CDR3 is TGTGCCAGCAGCCATGAGGGCAGCGACGAGCAGTACTTC.

This clonotype was observed once. CDR3 loop: CASRKPSASFQETQYF. The CDR3 DNA is TGTGCCAGCAGGAAGCCTAGCGCCTCCTTCCAGGAGACCCAGTACTTC. The rearrangement joins TRBV2 to TRBJ2-5; perhaps TRBD2 as D (6 bases). The CDR3 covers 16 residues. V shed 6 bases and J shed 5 bases, with 22 bases lying between them. CDR1 SNHLY and CDR2 FYNNEI come from the germline V gene. Full variable domain (rest looked up from reference TRBV2 and TRBJ2-5): EPEVTQTPSHQVTQMGQEVILRCVPISNHLYFYWYRQILGQKVEFLVSFYNNEISEKSEIFDDQFSVERPDGSNFTLKIRSTKLEDSAMYFCASRKPSASFQETQYFGPGTRLLVL.

The chain carries TRBV7-9 and TRBJ2-7; D not resolved. Germline CDR1 SEHNR, CDR2 FQNEAQ (reference sequence). The CDR3 extends over 14 amino acids. V lost 6 bases and J 7 bases, leaving 19 bases between the germline ends. CDR3 protein: CASRPKAEGREQYF. In DNA form, the CDR3 reads TGTGCCAGCAGACCGAAGGCCGAAGGACGGGAGCAGTACTTC.

With regard to this clonotype: One junction end does not reproduce the germline sequence, and a read error may be involved. This chain uses TRBV19 with TRBJ2-1; 8 bases map to TRBD1. The CDR3 runs 12 residues. CDR1 and CDR2 (germline): LNHDA, SQIVND (reference sequence). Written as DNA, the CDR3 is TGTGCCGGTAGTATGGGACAGGCAGAGCAGTTCTTC. Translated: CAGSMGQAEQFF.

This clonotype appeared a single time. This chain links TRBV6-5 with TRBJ1-6, with D maybe TRBD1 (6 bases). The germline V and J ends were trimmed by 2 bases and 11 bases, with 10 bases remaining between them. This CDR3 is 13 amino acids long. Per germline, CDR1 MNHEY and CDR2 SVGAGI. The CDR3 DNA reads as TGTGCCAGCAGTTACCGACAGGAACCACCCCTCCACTTT. Protein: CASSYRQEPPLHF.

The table lists this clonotype with many counts. One junction end does not reproduce the germline sequence, and a read error may be involved. The genes are TRBV7-7 and TRBJ1-1; 11 bases are a match to TRBD1. This CDR3 contains 14 residues. Germline values: CDR1 SSHAT, CDR2 FNYEAQ (reference sequence). CDR3: CASSLRDRGTEAFF. The CDR3 coding sequence is TGTGCTAGCAGCTTACGGGACAGGGGGACTGAAGCTTTCTTT.

The gene calls are TRBV6-1 and TRBJ2-7, with 9 positions matching TRBD1. With V trimmed by 5 bases and J by 3 bases, 5 bases remained unmatched. The germline V gene has CDR1 MNHNS and CDR2 SASEGT. The CDR3 spans 14 residues. The CDR3 DNA reads TGTGCCAGCAGTTCGGGACAGGGATTCTACGAGCAGTACTTC. Translation: CASSSGQGFYEQYF.

The chain uses TRBV5-1 and TRBJ2-3; D is possibly TRBD1 or TRBD2 (6 bases each). CDR1 is SGHRS, CDR2 YFSETQ, per germline. V was cut by 0 bases and J by 0 bases, with 11 bases left in between. This CDR3 has 16 amino acids. DNA of the CDR3: TGCGCCAGCAGCTTGGCGGGGGCAGCTAGCACAGATACGCAGTATTTT. Translated, it gives CASSLAGAASTDTQYF.

The chain is built from TRBV20-1 and TRBJ2-7, with D unresolved. Per germline, CDR1 DFQATT and CDR2 SNEGSKA (reference sequence). V was trimmed by 0 bases and J by 1 base, leaving 4 bases between them. This CDR3 has 12 amino acids. CDR3 amino acids: CSARELSYEQYF. The CDR3, as DNA: TGCAGTGCTAGAGAGCTGTCCTACGAGCAGTACTTC.

This sequence joins TRBV10-3 and TRBJ2-3; 14 nucleotides agree with TRBD2. The ends lost 6 bases at V and 9 bases at J; junction bases unmatched: 8. This CDR3 spans 15 amino acids. From germline, CDR1 is ENHRY and CDR2 SYGVKD. Here the CDR3 reads CAISVGTSGRGTQYF. CDR3 nucleotides: TGTGCCATCAGCGTCGGGACTAGCGGGAGAGGCACGCAGTATTTT.

This chain links TRBV7-9 with TRBJ2-2, with D perhaps assigned TRBD1 or TRBD2 (6 bases each). Germline V gene data show CDR1 as SEHNR and CDR2 as FQNEAQ (reference sequence). The germline V and J ends were trimmed by 4 bases and 3 bases, with 9 bases remaining between them. The CDR3 length is 14 residues. The CDR3 DNA is TGTGCCAGCAGCTGGGGGGCCTACACCGGGGAGCTGTTTTTT. Encoded protein: CASSWGAYTGELFF.

The table lists this clonotype with a count of one. The CDR3 protein is CASNRGGVYNEQFF. The CDR3 DNA sequence: TGTGCCAGCAATCGCGGGGGGGTCTACAATGAGCAGTTCTTC. V and J are TRBV12-3 or TRBV12-4 and TRBJ2-1, with 9 bases fitting TRBD2. CDR3 length: 14 residues. V was clipped by 7 bases and J by 3 bases; unmatched bases: 4.

CDR3 in amino acids: CSVGRENIQYF. The CDR3 coding sequence is TGCAGCGTTGGACGGGAAAACATTCAGTACTTC. J is TRBJ2-4 and V is TRBV29-1; no clear D gene. V was shortened by 4 bases and J by 5 bases, with 6 bases between the two germline ends. Germline-derived CDR1 and CDR2 are SQVTM and ANQGSEA. This CDR3 spans 11 amino acids.

The chain uses TRBV15 and TRBJ2-3; tentatively, D is TRBD2 (5 bases). Germline lookup yields CDR1 LNHNV and CDR2 YYDKDF (reference sequence). This CDR3 region has 15 residues. V was trimmed by 1 base and J by 2 bases, leaving 10 bases between them. In DNA, the CDR3 is TGTGCCACCAGCAGAGGCTGGGAGTACACAGATACGCAGTATTTT. Residues: CATSRGWEYTDTQYF.

The chain is built from TRBV10-3 and TRBJ2-1; 8 bases agree with TRBD1. This CDR3 region has 13 residues. Losses at the gene ends were 11 bases for V and 6 bases for J; bases not matched to a gene: 9. Per the germline V gene, CDR1 is ENHRY and CDR2 is SYGVKD. CDR3 loop: CALRTGLSNEQFF. The CDR3 DNA follows: TGTGCCTTGAGGACAGGGTTGAGCAATGAGCAGTTCTTC.

Remarks on this clonotype: A much more abundant neighbour one base away suggests this may be a read error. This chain joins TRBV6-5 and TRBJ2-1, with D possibly matching TRBD2 (7 bases). Germline CDR1 reads MNHEY; CDR2 reads SVGAGI. The CDR3 consists of 14 residues. The CDR3 spells CASRGGALYNEQLF. CDR3 nucleotides: TGTGCCAGCAGGGGGGGGGCTCTCTACAATGAGCAGCTCTTC.

The chain carries TRBV7-9 and TRBJ2-3, with TRBD2 matching over 8 bases. The CDR3 loop spans 15 amino acids. Looked up from germline, CDR1 is SEHNR and CDR2 is FQNEAQ (reference sequence). V dropped 0 bases and J dropped 6; count of bases not matched to a gene: 5. As DNA, the CDR3 is TGTGCCAGCAGCTTAGCGGGGACTAGTTGGGATACGCAGTATTTT. It yields the protein CASSLAGTSWDTQYF.

The chain couples TRBV19 to TRBJ2-2, with D maybe TRBD1 (6 bases). The CDR3 is 14 amino acids. The germline V gene encodes CDR1 LNHDA and CDR2 SQIVND (reference sequence). Trimming left V 5 bases short and J 8 bases short, with 15 bases between. The CDR3 reads CASSPGRGAGELFF. CDR3 coding DNA: TGTGCCAGTAGTCCGGGCAGGGGCGCGGGGGAGCTGTTTTTT.

The chain couples TRBV24-1 to TRBJ2-3, with 12 nucleotides matching TRBD2. CDR3 length: 17 residues. CDR1 KGHDR and CDR2 SFDVKD come from the germline V gene. With V trimmed by 7 bases and J by 4 bases, 11 bases remained unmatched. The CDR3 DNA reads TGTGCCACCAGCTCAGCTAGCGGGGGGGCCGATCCAGATACGCAGTATTTT. Amino acid sequence: CATSSASGGADPDTQYF.

This chain connects TRBV9 to TRBJ2-2; tentatively, D is TRBD2 (7 bases). Germline V CDR1 and CDR2: SGDLS, YYNGEE. The germline V and J ends were trimmed by 5 bases and 1 base, with 21 bases remaining between them. CDR3 length equals 18 residues. The CDR3 region has the DNA TGTGCCAGCAGTTACTCGACGGGGGCTAGCGGGAACACCGGGGAGCTGTTTTTT. This codes for CASSYSTGASGNTGELFF.

In its sample, this clonotype was seen a few times. The chain carries TRBV12-3 or TRBV12-4 and TRBJ2-7; D remains unclear. The V end was cut by 0 bases, the J end by 2 bases, with 5 bases between. The CDR3 spans 13 residues. The CDR3 region is CASSLARAYEQYF. In nucleotides, the CDR3 is TGTGCCAGCAGTTTAGCCCGGGCCTACGAGCAGTACTTC.

This clonotype was picked up one time. The chain couples TRBV12-5 to TRBJ2-7; D unresolved. CDR1 LGHNT and CDR2 FRNRAP come from the germline V gene. The CDR3 totals 13 residues. The V end lost 1 base, the J end lost 1 base, and 5 bases lay between the germline ends. This CDR3 is CASGLGQSYEQYF. The CDR3 DNA reads as TGTGCTAGTGGTTTGGGGCAGTCCTACGAGCAGTACTTC. The full variable domain, with the rest looked up from reference TRBV12-5 and TRBJ2-7, is DARVTQTPRHKVTEMGQEVTMRCQPILGHNTVFWYRQTMMQGLELLAYFRNRAPLDDSGMPKDRFSAEMPDATLATLKIQPSEPRDSAVYFCASGLGQSYEQYFGPGTRLTVT.

V is TRBV6-1 and J is TRBJ1-1; the match to TRBD1 covers 12 bases. This CDR3 contains 20 residues. Germline V gives CDR1 MNHNS, CDR2 SASEGT. With 3 bases clipped from V and 6 bases from J, the junction kept 20 bases outside the gene matches. The CDR3 DNA sequence: TGTGCCAGCAGTGACGGCCGGGACAGGGGGCATGACCCTACCTACTCTGAAGCTTTCTTT. As protein: CASSDGRDRGHDPTYSEAFF.

In this sample, this clonotype turned up many times. This chain connects TRBV2 to TRBJ2-5; 7 nucleotides agree with TRBD1. Trimming cost V 7 bases and J 4 bases; bases outside gene matches: 15. Germline V gene data show CDR1 as SNHLY and CDR2 as FYNNEI. This CDR3 is 16 amino acids long. Here the CDR3 DNA reads TGTGCCAGCATATGGACTTTAGGGGGCTCGAGAGAGACCCAGTACTTC. Translating gives CASIWTLGGSRETQYF.